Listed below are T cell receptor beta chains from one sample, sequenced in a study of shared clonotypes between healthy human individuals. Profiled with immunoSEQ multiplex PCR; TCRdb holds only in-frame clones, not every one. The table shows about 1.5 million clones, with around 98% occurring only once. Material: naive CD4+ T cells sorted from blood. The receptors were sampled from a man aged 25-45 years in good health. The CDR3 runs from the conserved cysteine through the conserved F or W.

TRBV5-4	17	CASSAGTRTATNEKLFF
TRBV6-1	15	CATSRNRVYTDTQYF
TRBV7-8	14	CASTERIYSDTQYF
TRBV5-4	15	CASSPDQGRSYEQYF
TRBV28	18	CASTKRRTGQKYQETQYF
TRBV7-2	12	CASSDSGRPQHF
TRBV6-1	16	CASSAASGRGIYEQYF
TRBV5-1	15	CASSSTGNSGNTIYF
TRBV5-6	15	CASSIHGTPPYEQYF
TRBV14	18	CASSPTPGQGYSTDTQYF
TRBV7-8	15	CASSLLVAGNYEQYF
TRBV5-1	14	CASSNGLPGDTQYF